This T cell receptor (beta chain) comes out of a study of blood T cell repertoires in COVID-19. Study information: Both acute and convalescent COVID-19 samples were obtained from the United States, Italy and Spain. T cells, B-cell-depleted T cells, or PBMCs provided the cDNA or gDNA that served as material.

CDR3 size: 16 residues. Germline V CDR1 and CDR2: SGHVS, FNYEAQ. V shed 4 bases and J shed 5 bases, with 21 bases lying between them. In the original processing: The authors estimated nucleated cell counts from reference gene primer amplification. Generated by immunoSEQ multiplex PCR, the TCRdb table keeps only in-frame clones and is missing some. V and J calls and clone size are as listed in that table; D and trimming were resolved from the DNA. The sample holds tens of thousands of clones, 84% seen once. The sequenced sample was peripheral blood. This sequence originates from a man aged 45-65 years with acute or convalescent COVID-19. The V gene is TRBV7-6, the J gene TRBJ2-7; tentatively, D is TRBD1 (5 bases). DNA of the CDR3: TGTGCCAGCAGCTCGAAGGCAGGGTCAGTCTTCGACGAGCAGTACTTC. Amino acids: CASSSKAGSVFDEQYF.